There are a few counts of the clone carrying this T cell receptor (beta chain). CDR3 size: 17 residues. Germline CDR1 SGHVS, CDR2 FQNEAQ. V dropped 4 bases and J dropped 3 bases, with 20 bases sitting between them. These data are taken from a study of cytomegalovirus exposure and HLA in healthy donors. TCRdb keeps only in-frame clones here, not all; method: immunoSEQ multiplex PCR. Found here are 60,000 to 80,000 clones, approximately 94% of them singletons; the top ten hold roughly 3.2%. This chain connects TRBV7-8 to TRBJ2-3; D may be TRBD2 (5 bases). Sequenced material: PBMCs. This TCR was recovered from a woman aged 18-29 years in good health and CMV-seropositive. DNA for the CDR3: TGTGCCAGCAGCTCAACCGGAGGCCGCGGGTATACAGATACGCAGTATTTT. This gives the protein CASSSTGGRGYTDTQYF.